The T cell receptor beta chain described here comes from a study of T cells in tumors after PD-1 blockade. The study's findings and limits: Some novel exhausted tumor clones appeared in pre-treatment blood, suggesting peripheral recruitment.

The CDR3 is made up of 16 amino acids. V lost 2 bases, J lost 6 bases, and 17 bases lay in between. The germline V gene has CDR1 SGHVS and CDR2 FNYEAQ. This clone was counted a few times. Its matching antigen is unknown. Repertoires were generated with immunoSEQ multiplex PCR, while TCRdb's copy carries only in-frame clones and drops some. The data show approximately 60,000 clones, around two thirds seen once. The rearrangement links TRBV7-6 to TRBJ1-5; possibly TRBD1 for D (6 bases). The specimen comprised PBMCs, sampled after anti-PD-1 treatment. The receptor was isolated from a human donor with basal cell carcinoma. This CDR3 is CASSLIAGGAGQPQHF. DNA of the CDR3: TGTGCCAGCAGCTTAATCGCGGGGGGCGCGGGTCAGCCCCAGCATTTT.